This T cell receptor (beta chain) was identified in a study of cytomegalovirus exposure and HLA in healthy donors. As for the study in general: From HLA-typed donors, an early data release held tens of millions of unique TCRs. Regarding the study as a whole: The likely explanation for a cluster of highly shared sequence variants was sequencing artifact. TCR beta chains associated with HLA were, in a later analysis, more clonally expanded than equally common others.

V was trimmed by 2 bases and J by 7 bases, leaving 17 bases between them. Germline CDR1 reads MNHEY; CDR2 reads SVGAGI. The CDR3 is 15 residues long. PCR was performed using 60 Vbeta and 13 Jbeta primers. The repertoire was sequenced with immunoSEQ multiplex PCR; TCRdb's copy has only in-frame clones and lacks some. In all, the sample yields some 140,000 clones. In the case of this clone: Its antigen is as yet unknown.

This chain joins TRBV6-5 and TRBJ1-2; D is perhaps TRBD1 (6 bases). This sequence was found in an older woman in good health and CMV-seronegative. Source material: PBMCs. The CDR3 region has the DNA TGTGCCAGCAGTTACAGTAGTATAACAGGGTTTGGCTACACCTTC. Amino acid sequence: CASSYSSITGFGYTF.